The 8 T cell receptor beta chains presented below share a single source sample, sequenced in a study of OX40 agonist ivuxolimab in advanced cancers. TCRdb keeps only in-frame clones here, not all; method: immunoSEQ multiplex PCR. The sample carries about 96,000 clones, 84% recorded once. The sample in question was CD4+ or CD8+ T cells sorted from blood, obtained in a trial of the OX40 agonist ivuxolimab. These receptors originate from an adult with an advanced solid tumor such as melanoma, head and neck, liver or kidney cancer.

This chain links TRBV6-1 with TRBJ1-2; 8 bases match TRBD1. The CDR3 covers 14 residues. The J segment lost 8 bases and the V segment lost 2 bases, leaving 7 bases of the junction unmatched. CDR1 is MNHNS, CDR2 SASEGT, per germline. The CDR3 reads CASSERTGLRGYTF. In nucleotides, the CDR3 is TGTGCCAGCAGTGAAAGGACAGGGCTTCGCGGCTACACCTTC.

CDR3 protein: CASSQVLYMGGYTF. The CDR3 nucleotides are TGCGCCAGCAGCCAAGTGCTATACATGGGTGGCTACACCTTC. The rearrangement joins TRBV4-3 to TRBJ1-2; D is undetermined. Looked up from germline, CDR1 is LGHNA and CDR2 is YSLEER. V was clipped by 1 base and J by 7 bases, with 13 bases between them. This CDR3 contains 14 residues.

Only one count was recorded for this clone. This chain uses TRBV6-5 with TRBJ1-4; D uncertain. The CDR3 is 15 residues long. The V end was cut by 5 bases, the J end by 1 base, with 11 bases between. The germline V gene encodes CDR1 MNHEY and CDR2 SVGAGI. The CDR3: CASSRTGITNEKLFF. The CDR3 DNA reads TGTGCCAGCAGTCGGACGGGGATAACTAATGAAAAACTGTTTTTT.

The chain carries TRBV15 and TRBJ2-3; D is ambiguous. V shed 3 bases and J shed 6 bases, with 10 bases lying between them. Germline V gene lookup returns CDR1 LNHNV and CDR2 YYDKDF (reference sequence). CDR3 length: 13 amino acids. CDR3 protein: CATSSPFDDTQYF. The CDR3 bases are TGTGCCACCAGCAGCCCTTTCGATGATACGCAGTATTTT.

The CDR3 region has the DNA TGTGCCAGCACCAGCGGGACAGCTCCTGAAAAACTGTTTTTT. It specifies CASTSGTAPEKLFF. V usage is TRBV2 and J usage is TRBJ1-4; TRBD1 matches 7 bases. Per germline, CDR1 SNHLY and CDR2 FYNNEI. The CDR3 loop spans 14 amino acids. J gave up 7 bases and V 7 bases, and 9 bases lay outside the gene matches.

V is TRBV28 and J is TRBJ1-2; TRBD1 aligns across 8 bases. The V gene's germline CDR1 is MDHEN and CDR2 SYDVKM. V was pared by 6 bases and J by 6 bases, with 18 bases of the junction left unmatched. The CDR3 is 17 residues long. The DNA of the CDR3 is TGTGCCAGCAGCCCTCAATGGACAGGGCTAAAGGGGAATGGCTACACCTTC. Its protein product is CASSPQWTGLKGNGYTF.

This chain uses TRBV27 with TRBJ1-2, with D possibly being TRBD1 (5 bases). The CDR3 totals 16 residues. Per germline, CDR1 MNHEY and CDR2 SMNVEV (reference sequence). The V gene lost 0 bases and the J gene lost 6 bases, with 17 bases spanning the gap. In nucleotides, the CDR3 is TGTGCCAGCAGTTTATCTTCAGGGCAATCGGTTCATGGCTACACCTTC. Translation: CASSLSSGQSVHGYTF.

This chain uses TRBV29-1 with TRBJ2-7; 8 bases match TRBD1. There are 11 residues in the CDR3. The junction had 4 bases not matched to a gene; V was cut back by 6 bases and J by 6 bases. Per the germline V gene, CDR1 is SQVTM and CDR2 is ANQGSEA. The DNA for the CDR3 is TGCAGCGTCCCAGACAGGGGCGAGCAGTACTTC. Translating gives CSVPDRGEQYF.